This T cell receptor (beta chain) came from a study of blood T cell repertoires in COVID-19. Study background: There were acute and convalescent COVID-19 samples, and they came from the United States, Italy and Spain. T cells, B-cell-depleted T cells, or PBMCs supplied cDNA or gDNA.

In the original processing: Amplification of reference gene primers provided the estimated nucleated cell counts. Measured with immunoSEQ multiplex PCR; TCRdb has only the in-frame clones, and not every one. From that table come the V and J calls and clone size; the DNA was used to work out D and trimming. There are about 97,000 clones in the sample; around 84% occur only once, and approximately 2.9% lies in the top ten. V was shortened by 1 base and J by 5 bases, with 8 bases between the two germline ends. The CDR3 loop spans 14 amino acids. Germline loops: CDR1 LNHDA, CDR2 SQIVND (reference sequence).

The sequence was collected from a man aged 45-60 years with active or convalescent COVID-19. Sequenced input: peripheral blood. This sequence joins TRBV19 and TRBJ2-2, with D perhaps matching TRBD1 (5 bases). The CDR3 spells CASSIGPGTGELFF. DNA for the CDR3: TGTGCCAGTAGTATAGGGCCAGGGACCGGGGAGCTGTTTTTT.